This passage covers 7 T cell receptor beta chains from one sample sequenced in a study of T cell responses to AZD1222 COVID-19 vaccine. Some clones are missing from TCRdb's copy, which holds only in-frame ones; the method was immunoSEQ multiplex PCR. The sample consists of about 160,000 clones, roughly nine tenths of them appearing once. The sample here was peripheral blood, taken 28 days after the second AZD1222 dose. All receptors derive from an adult who received the AZD1222 COVID-19 vaccine.

The chain has TRBV15 and TRBJ1-1; 12 nucleotides agree with TRBD1. Germline V gene sequence: CDR1 LNHNV, CDR2 YYDKDF (reference sequence). This CDR3 is 15 amino acids long. The junction had 6 bases not matched to a gene; V was cut back by 3 bases and J by 7 bases. CDR3 residues: CATSRGQGALGEAFF. DNA for the CDR3: TGTGCCACCAGCAGGGGACAGGGGGCGTTGGGTGAAGCTTTCTTT.

This rearrangement joins TRBV7-2 to TRBJ1-1; D is unclear. V lost 2 bases, J lost 0 bases, and 13 bases lay in between. From germline, CDR1 is SGHTA and CDR2 FQGNSA. The CDR3 is 16 residues long. CDR3 sequence: CASSLSTSRMNTEAFF. Here the CDR3 DNA reads TGTGCCAGCAGCTTAAGTACTTCCCGTATGAACACTGAAGCTTTCTTT.

The chain recombines TRBV30 with TRBJ2-1; 9 bases line up with TRBD2. With V trimmed by 4 bases and J by 2 bases, 6 bases remained unmatched. Germline V gene data show CDR1 as GTSNPN and CDR2 as SVGIG (reference sequence). This CDR3 spans 15 amino acids. CDR3 DNA sequence: TGTGCCTGGAAAGGCGGGAGGGTAACCTACAATGAGCAGTTCTTC. This translates into CAWKGGRVTYNEQFF.

The chain couples TRBV25-1 to TRBJ1-2; no reliable D call. The V gene's germline CDR1 is MGHDK and CDR2 SYGVNS. The V and J ends lost 2 bases and 8 bases respectively, with 18 bases between them. This CDR3 has 15 amino acids. In DNA form, the CDR3 reads TGTGCCAGCAGTGAAAATCCGGCATATAGCCGGGGCTACACCTTC. Translating gives CASSENPAYSRGYTF.

The chain links TRBV2 to TRBJ2-1, with D possibly being TRBD2 (5 bases). With 8 bases removed from V and 8 bases from J, the gap between germline ends came to 13 bases. CDR1 and CDR2 (germline): SNHLY, FYNNEI. The CDR3 length is 12 residues. CDR3 nucleotide sequence: TGTGCCAGCCTCCTCCTAGCCCATGAGCAGTTCTTC. Its protein is CASLLLAHEQFF.

The chain carries TRBV19 and TRBJ2-7; 8 nucleotides align to TRBD2. CDR3 length: 17 amino acids. The V gene end was trimmed by 4 bases and the J gene end by 2 bases; junction bases not matched to a gene: 13. CDR1 and CDR2 from the germline V gene are LNHDA and SQIVND (reference sequence). Written as DNA, the CDR3 is TGTGCCAGTAGTAGCCCGGGAGGGGTCAGGGGCCCCTACGAGCAGTACTTC. Translation gives CASSSPGGVRGPYEQYF.

The chain employs TRBV2 and TRBJ2-2, with D maybe TRBD2 (5 bases). This CDR3 spans 15 amino acids. Germline loops: CDR1 SNHLY, CDR2 FYNNEI. Trimming shortened V by 4 bases and J by 4 bases, and 13 bases separated the two germline ends. Written as DNA, the CDR3 is TGTGCCAGCAGTGTGGAGCCCCTAGCCACCGGGGAGCTGTTTTTT. Its protein is CASSVEPLATGELFF.